These 9 T cell receptor beta chains came from one sample sequenced in a study of cytomegalovirus exposure and HLA in healthy donors. PCR primers comprised 60 Vbeta and 13 Jbeta primers. Generated by immunoSEQ multiplex PCR, the TCRdb table keeps only in-frame clones and is missing some. The sample contains 150,000 to 200,000 clones, roughly two thirds of which appear only once. What was sequenced was PBMCs. These receptors were taken from a woman between 40 and 50 years old in good health and CMV-seropositive.

The genes are TRBV25-1 and TRBJ2-1; the match to TRBD2 covers 9 bases. CDR3 length equals 15 residues. Germline-derived CDR1 and CDR2 are MGHDK and SYGVNS. With 2 bases clipped from V and 7 bases from J, the junction kept 6 bases outside the gene matches. The CDR3 coding sequence is TGTGCCAGCAGTGAAGCGGGAGGGCCTAGGAATGAGCAGTTCTTC. It codes for CASSEAGGPRNEQFF.

The chain combines TRBV25-1 with TRBJ1-2; weak D call: TRBD1 (6 bases). The V gene's germline CDR1 is MGHDK and CDR2 SYGVNS. With 0 bases removed from V and 3 bases from J, the gap between germline ends came to 11 bases. The CDR3 totals 15 residues. The CDR3 is CASSEYYTGHYGYTF. The CDR3 nucleotides are TGTGCCAGCAGTGAATACTATACAGGGCACTATGGCTACACCTTC.

As for this clone: This specimen includes other DNA sequences encoding the same CDR3. The gene calls are TRBV20-1 and TRBJ2-7; tentative D call: TRBD2 (6 bases). V was shortened by 4 bases and J by 6 bases, with 10 bases between the two germline ends. This CDR3 comprises 11 residues. The germline V gene has CDR1 DFQATT and CDR2 SNEGSKA (reference sequence). CDR3 residues: CSATGVAEQYF. The CDR3 bases are TGCAGTGCTACGGGGGTAGCCGAGCAGTACTTC.

CDR3 residues: CASSSPHLPSGSYEQYF. The CDR3 DNA reads TGCGCCAGCAGCTCACCTCACCTTCCTAGCGGTTCCTACGAGCAGTACTTC. The V call is TRBV5-1, the J call TRBJ2-7; TRBD2 matches 7 bases. V lost 3 bases to trimming and J lost 1 base; unmatched junction nucleotides: 13. The CDR3 extends over 17 amino acids. Per the germline V gene, CDR1 is SGHRS and CDR2 is YFSETQ.

This chain joins TRBV5-1 and TRBJ2-3; no reliable D call. CDR3 length: 14 residues. CDR1 is SGHRS and CDR2 is YFSETQ in the germline V gene. Trimming removed 0 bases from V and 1 base from J, with 6 bases in between. The CDR3 here is CASSLAPGTDTQYF. In DNA, the CDR3 is TGCGCCAGCAGCTTGGCCCCTGGCACAGATACGCAGTATTTT.

Relative to its sample, this clone is medium-sized. The J gene is TRBJ2-4, the V gene TRBV19; 7 nucleotides line up with TRBD2. The CDR3 spans 13 residues. The junction had 4 bases not matched to a gene; V was cut back by 3 bases and J by 8 bases. The V gene's germline CDR1 is LNHDA and CDR2 SQIVND (reference sequence). The chain's CDR3 is CASSIGGEDIQYF. For the CDR3, the DNA is TGTGCCAGTAGTATTGGGGGGGAGGACATTCAGTACTTC. Using reference TRBV19 and TRBJ2-4 for the parts outside the CDR3, the full variable domain is DGGITQSPKYLFRKEGQNVTLSCEQNLNHDAMYWYRQDPGQGLRLIYYSQIVNDFQKGDIAEGYSVSREKKESFPLTVTSAQKNPTAFYLCASSIGGEDIQYFGAGTRLSVL.

This clone was seen only a few times. V is TRBV19 and J is TRBJ1-3; no clear D gene. With 9 bases removed from V and 0 bases from J, the gap between germline ends came to 12 bases. The CDR3 loop spans 14 amino acids. CDR1 is LNHDA and CDR2 is SQIVND in the germline V gene (reference sequence). The CDR3 is CASLQRFSGNTIYF. CDR3 nucleotide sequence: TGTGCCAGCTTACAGAGATTCTCTGGAAACACCATATATTTT.

The V gene is TRBV28, the J gene TRBJ2-7; D gene uncertain. Germline V gene sequence: CDR1 MDHEN, CDR2 SYDVKM. Trimming cost V 5 bases and J 0 bases, with 11 bases left between them. This CDR3 is built from 14 residues. The CDR3 sequence: CASSPLRNSYEQYF. Here the CDR3 DNA reads TGTGCCAGCAGTCCCCTAAGAAACTCCTACGAGCAGTACTTC.

This clone has just a few counts. The V and J genes are TRBV2 and TRBJ2-7, with a tentative D call TRBD2 (6 bases). CDR1 is SNHLY and CDR2 is FYNNEI in the germline V gene. Trimming shortened V by 6 bases and J by 0 bases, and 12 bases separated the two germline ends. CDR3 length: 14 amino acids. The CDR3 sequence: CASRSAGSSYEQYF. The CDR3 bases are TGTGCCAGCAGGTCCGCGGGGAGCTCCTACGAGCAGTACTTC.